This T cell receptor beta chain emerged from a study of T cells in Graves' hyperthyroidism and ophthalmopathy. The CDR3 length is 13 residues. The V gene lost 5 bases and the J gene lost 6 bases, with 11 bases spanning the gap. The V gene's germline CDR1 is KGHDR and CDR2 SFDVKD. Template material for amplifying TCR beta CDR3 regions consisted of RNA transcripts. The study used the HTBI primer set for a first-round RT-PCR of the TCR CDR3. TCRdb re-called the multiplex PCR reads with MiXCR, one entry per CDR3 protein. The repertoire consists of about 380,000 distinct CDR3 sequences, with roughly 15% occurring once and the leading ten covering around 20%. Study-level results: Ophthalmopathy, which appeared later, was predicted by the model a median approximately 6 months before onset.

This clonotype appeared a few times. The antigen is undetermined. The TCR comes from a young woman with Graves' ophthalmopathy. This rearrangement joins TRBV24-1 to TRBJ2-3; the D gene is possibly TRBD2 (6 bases). Sequences were obtained from blood. The CDR3 reads CATSGGVSDTQYF. The CDR3 bases are TGTGCCACCAGTGGGGGGGTCTCGGATACGCAGTATTTT.